The source of this T cell receptor beta chain is a study of blood T cells in healthy people across ages. Losses at the gene ends were 7 bases for V and 5 bases for J; bases not matched to a gene: 7. The CDR3 has 16 residues. Germline-derived CDR1 and CDR2 are MGHDK and SYGVNS. A second roughly 6 to 11 cycle PCR used barcoded and J-beta primers. Each CDR3 protein gets one entry after TCRdb re-called the 5' RACE reads with MiXCR. The repertoire holds some 800,000 distinct CDR3 sequences, more than 20% seen once, with 3% to 4% in the top ten. In this sample, this clonotype turned up a few times. The sample was also reused in another study, on T cells of mothers and their children.

This chain joins TRBV25-1 and TRBJ2-3, with 15 bases identical to TRBD2. What was sequenced was blood. This receptor was taken from a boy aged 5-17 years in good health. The CDR3 DNA is TGTGCCAGCACCCCGGGACTAGCGGGAGGTGGAGATACGCAGTATTTT. Translating gives CASTPGLAGGGDTQYF.